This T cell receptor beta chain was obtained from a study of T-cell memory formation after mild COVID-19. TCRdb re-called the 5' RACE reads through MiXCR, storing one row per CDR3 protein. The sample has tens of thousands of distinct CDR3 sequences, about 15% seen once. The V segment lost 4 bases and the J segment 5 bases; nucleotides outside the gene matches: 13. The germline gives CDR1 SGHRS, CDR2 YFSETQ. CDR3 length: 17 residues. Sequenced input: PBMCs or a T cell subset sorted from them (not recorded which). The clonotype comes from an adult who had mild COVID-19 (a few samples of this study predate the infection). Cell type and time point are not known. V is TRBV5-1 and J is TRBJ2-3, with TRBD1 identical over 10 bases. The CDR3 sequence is CASSRGTGEKLGDTQYF. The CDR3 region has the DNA TGCGCCAGCAGCCGGGGGACAGGGGAAAAGCTTGGAGATACGCAGTATTTT.